These T cell receptor beta chains were read from a single sample in a study of cytomegalovirus exposure and HLA in healthy donors. Measured with immunoSEQ multiplex PCR; TCRdb has only the in-frame clones, and not every one. The sample shows about 140,000 clones, 65% to 85% of them seen only once. Sequencing was done on a sample of PBMCs. These receptors originate from a man aged 45-60 years in good health and CMV-seronegative. Each CDR3 is given with its conserved first and last residue. A D gene is named only where the DNA matches it firmly. Some rows have no size entry. The others give once, few or many, or a class for an expanded clone.

J gene: TRBJ1-3
V gene: TRBV7-9
clone size: NA
D gene: NA
CDR3 DNA: TGTGCCAGCAGCTTAGCGCTGGCAGACTCTGGAAACACCATATATTTT
CDR3 protein: CASSLALADSGNTIYF

J gene: TRBJ2-2
V gene: TRBV11-3
clone size: NA
D gene: TRBD2
CDR3 DNA: TGTGCCAGCAGCTCGGGAGGGGACACCGGGGAGCTGTTTTTT
CDR3 protein: CASSSGGDTGELFF

J gene: TRBJ1-1
V gene: TRBV29-1
clone size: NA
D gene: NA
CDR3 DNA: TGCAGCGTTGGGGGGGCTGAAGCTTTCTTT
CDR3 protein: CSVGGAEAFF

J gene: TRBJ1-2
V gene: TRBV19
clone size: NA
D gene: NA
CDR3 DNA: TGTGCCAGTAGTATCGGGTGGAAGGGGAACTATGGCTACACCTTC
CDR3 protein: CASSIGWKGNYGYTF

J gene: TRBJ1-5
V gene: TRBV30
clone size: NA
D gene: NA
CDR3 DNA: TGTGCCTGGAGCCAGGGTAGCAATCAGCCCCAGCATTTT
CDR3 protein: CAWSQGSNQPQHF

J gene: TRBJ1-6
V gene: TRBV11-2
clone size: NA
D gene: NA
CDR3 DNA: TGTGCCAGCAGCCCCTTCACCGGTTCACCCCTCCACTTT
CDR3 protein: CASSPFTGSPLHF

J gene: TRBJ1-6
V gene: TRBV6-5
clone size: NA
D gene: NA
CDR3 DNA: TGTGCCGTACACGCCGGAGATTCACCCCTCCACTTT
CDR3 protein: CAVHAGDSPLHF

J gene: TRBJ2-5
V gene: TRBV5-1
clone size: NA
D gene: TRBD1
CDR3 DNA: TGCGCCACCTCGACGAACAGGGGACAAGAGACCCAGTACTTC
CDR3 protein: CATSTNRGQETQYF

J gene: TRBJ1-1
V gene: TRBV18
clone size: NA
D gene: NA
CDR3 DNA: TGTGCCAGCTCACCCCAAAGGGGAGGGACTGAAGCTTTCTTT
CDR3 protein: CASSPQRGGTEAFF

J gene: TRBJ2-1
V gene: TRBV6-6
clone size: NA
D gene: NA
CDR3 DNA: TGTGCCAGCAGTTATCCCGGGAGTGAGCAGTTCTTC
CDR3 protein: CASSYPGSEQFF

J gene: TRBJ2-1
V gene: TRBV7-6
clone size: once
D gene: TRBD1
CDR3 DNA: TGTGCCAGCAGCCCTAAGGTTGGTCAGGGGGCGGACAATGAGCAGTTCTTC
CDR3 protein: CASSPKVGQGADNEQFF

J gene: TRBJ2-1
V gene: TRBV6-6
clone size: NA
D gene: TRBD2
CDR3 DNA: TGTGCCAGCAAGCGGGGGGGCGAATACAATGAGCAGTTCTTC
CDR3 protein: CASKRGGEYNEQFF

J gene: TRBJ2-7
V gene: TRBV30
clone size: NA
D gene: TRBD1
CDR3 DNA: TGTGCCGGGGGCCGGGACAGTTACTACGAGCAGTACTTC
CDR3 protein: CAGGRDSYYEQYF

J gene: TRBJ1-6
V gene: TRBV11-2
clone size: few
D gene: TRBD1
CDR3 DNA: TGTGCCAGCAGCGCAGGACAGGGATATAATTCACCCCTCCACTTT
CDR3 protein: CASSAGQGYNSPLHF

J gene: TRBJ2-1
V gene: TRBV6-1
clone size: NA
D gene: TRBD1
CDR3 DNA: TGTGCCGCCTCCTTGTCAGGGGGCATCGATGAGCAGTTCTTC
CDR3 protein: CAASLSGGIDEQFF

J gene: TRBJ1-1
V gene: TRBV7-2
clone size: NA
D gene: TRBD1
CDR3 DNA: TGTGCCAGCAGCTCGCACAGGGGGACTGAAGCTTTCTTT
CDR3 protein: CASSSHRGTEAFF

J gene: TRBJ1-1
V gene: TRBV4-1
clone size: NA
D gene: TRBD1
CDR3 DNA: TGCGCCAGCAGCCAGAGGACAGGGAACACTGAAGCTTTCTTT
CDR3 protein: CASSQRTGNTEAFF

J gene: TRBJ2-3
V gene: TRBV2
clone size: few
D gene: NA
CDR3 DNA: TGTGCCAGCAGTTCGGGAGCGAGCACAGATACGCAGTATTTT
CDR3 protein: CASSSGASTDTQYF

J gene: TRBJ1-3
V gene: TRBV28
clone size: NA
D gene: TRBD1
CDR3 DNA: TGTGCCAGCAGTTCAATACCCCCGGGACAGGGAGGAAACACCATATATTTT
CDR3 protein: CASSSIPPGQGGNTIYF

J gene: TRBJ2-2
V gene: TRBV18
clone size: NA
D gene: NA
CDR3 DNA: TGTGCCAGCTCACCAACGATCGGACATAACACCGGGGAGCTGTTTTTT
CDR3 protein: CASSPTIGHNTGELFF

J gene: TRBJ1-1
V gene: TRBV6-1
clone size: few
D gene: NA
CDR3 DNA: TGTGCCAGCATCACTCTTGAAGCTTTCTTT
CDR3 protein: CASITLEAFF

J gene: TRBJ2-5
V gene: TRBV5-1
clone size: NA
D gene: TRBD1
CDR3 DNA: TGCGCCAGCAGCTTGAGTGCCAGGGGGAAACAAGAGACCCAGTACTTC
CDR3 protein: CASSLSARGKQETQYF

J gene: TRBJ1-5
V gene: TRBV19
clone size: NA
D gene: TRBD1
CDR3 DNA: TGTGCCAGTAGCGCTCGACAACCCCGGGACAGATTCAATCAGCCCCAGCATTTT
CDR3 protein: CASSARQPRDRFNQPQHF

J gene: TRBJ2-7
V gene: TRBV18
clone size: few
D gene: TRBD1
CDR3 DNA: TGTGCCAGCTCACCGAGCGGGACAGGGAGCTACGAGCAGTACTTC
CDR3 protein: CASSPSGTGSYEQYF

J gene: TRBJ1-5
V gene: TRBV18
clone size: NA
D gene: NA
CDR3 DNA: TGTGCCAGCTCACCAAGGACAGATAATCAGCCCCAGCATTTT
CDR3 protein: CASSPRTDNQPQHF

J gene: TRBJ2-2
V gene: TRBV9
clone size: NA
D gene: TRBD2
CDR3 DNA: TGTGCCAGCAGCGTAGGTAGGAGCGGGAGGTACGCCGGGGAGCTGTTTTTT
CDR3 protein: CASSVGRSGRYAGELFF

J gene: TRBJ2-2
V gene: TRBV19
clone size: NA
D gene: NA
CDR3 DNA: TGTGCCAGTAGTATAGATTCCCCACGGGGCACCGGGGAGCTGTTTTTT
CDR3 protein: CASSIDSPRGTGELFF

J gene: TRBJ2-5
V gene: TRBV5-4
clone size: few
D gene: NA
CDR3 DNA: TGTGCCAGCAGCTTGCCAGGGGCAGAGACCCAGTACTTC
CDR3 protein: CASSLPGAETQYF